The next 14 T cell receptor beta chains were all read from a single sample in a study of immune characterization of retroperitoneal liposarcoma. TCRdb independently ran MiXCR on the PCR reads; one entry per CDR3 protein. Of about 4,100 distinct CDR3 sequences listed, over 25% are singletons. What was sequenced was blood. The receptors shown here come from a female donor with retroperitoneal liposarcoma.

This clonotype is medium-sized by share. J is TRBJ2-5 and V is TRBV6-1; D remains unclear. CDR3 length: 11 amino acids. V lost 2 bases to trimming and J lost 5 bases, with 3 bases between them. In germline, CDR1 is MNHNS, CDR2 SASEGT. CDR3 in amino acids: CASSEPETQYF. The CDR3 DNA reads TGTGCCAGCAGTGAACCGGAGACCCAGTACTTC.

The CDR3: CASRRTNSYEQYF. The CDR3 bases are TGTGCCAGCAGGCGGACGAACTCCTACGAGCAGTACTTC. The chain combines TRBV6-5 with TRBJ2-7, with D hard to call. This CDR3 contains 13 residues. V was clipped by 6 bases and J by 0 bases, with 9 bases between them. Germline loops: CDR1 MNHEY, CDR2 SVGAGI.

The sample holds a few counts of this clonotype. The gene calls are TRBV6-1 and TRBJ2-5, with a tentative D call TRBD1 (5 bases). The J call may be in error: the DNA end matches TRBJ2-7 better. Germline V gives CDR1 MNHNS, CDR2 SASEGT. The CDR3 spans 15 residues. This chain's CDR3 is CASSALEGVPYEQYF. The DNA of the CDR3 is TGTGCCAGCAGTGCCTTAGAAGGGGTCCCCTACGAGCAGTACTTC.

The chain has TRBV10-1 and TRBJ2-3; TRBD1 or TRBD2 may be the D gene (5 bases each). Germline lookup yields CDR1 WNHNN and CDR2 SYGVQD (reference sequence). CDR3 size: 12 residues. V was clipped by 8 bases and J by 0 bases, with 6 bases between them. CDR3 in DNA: TGCGCCAGCGGGACGAGCACAGATACGCAGTATTTT. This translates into CASGTSTDTQYF.

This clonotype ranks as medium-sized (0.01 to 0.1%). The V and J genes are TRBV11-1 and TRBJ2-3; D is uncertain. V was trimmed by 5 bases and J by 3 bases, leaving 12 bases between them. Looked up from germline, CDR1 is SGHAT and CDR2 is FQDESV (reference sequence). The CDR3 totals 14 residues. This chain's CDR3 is CASSDKYVTDTQYF. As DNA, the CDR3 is TGTGCCAGCAGCGACAAGTACGTGACAGATACGCAGTATTTT. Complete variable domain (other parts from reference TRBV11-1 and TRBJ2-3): EAEVAQSPRYKITEKSQAVAFWCDPISGHATLYWYRQILGQGPELLVQFQDESVVDDSQLPKDRFSAERLKGVDSTLKIQPAELGDSAMYLCASSDKYVTDTQYFGPGTRLTVL.

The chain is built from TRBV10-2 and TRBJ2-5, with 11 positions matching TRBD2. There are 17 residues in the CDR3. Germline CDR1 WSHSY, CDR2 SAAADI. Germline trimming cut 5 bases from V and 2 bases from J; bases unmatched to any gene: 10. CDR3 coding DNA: TGCGCCAGCAGTCCAGCCACGACTAGCGGGGTACAAGAGACCCAGTACTTC. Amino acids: CASSPATTSGVQETQYF.

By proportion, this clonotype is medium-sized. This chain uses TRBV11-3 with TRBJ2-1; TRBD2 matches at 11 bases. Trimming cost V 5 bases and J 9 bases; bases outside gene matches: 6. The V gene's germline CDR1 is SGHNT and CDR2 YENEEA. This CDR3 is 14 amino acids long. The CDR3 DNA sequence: TGTGCCAGCAGCCCACTAGCGGGAGAGGGTGAGCAGTTCTTC. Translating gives CASSPLAGEGEQFF.

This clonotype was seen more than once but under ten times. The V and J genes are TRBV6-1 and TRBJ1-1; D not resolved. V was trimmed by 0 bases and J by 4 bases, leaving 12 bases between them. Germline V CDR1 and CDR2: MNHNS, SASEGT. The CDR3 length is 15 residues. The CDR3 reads CASSEAVWESTEAFF. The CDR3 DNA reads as TGTGCCAGCAGTGAAGCGGTCTGGGAAAGCACTGAAGCTTTCTTT.

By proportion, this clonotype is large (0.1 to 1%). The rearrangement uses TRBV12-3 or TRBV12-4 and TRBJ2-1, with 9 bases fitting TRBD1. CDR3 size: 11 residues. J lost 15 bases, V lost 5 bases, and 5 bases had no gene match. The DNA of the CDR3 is TGTGCCAGCAGTACCGGACAGGGGCGGTTCTTC. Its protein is CASSTGQGRFF.

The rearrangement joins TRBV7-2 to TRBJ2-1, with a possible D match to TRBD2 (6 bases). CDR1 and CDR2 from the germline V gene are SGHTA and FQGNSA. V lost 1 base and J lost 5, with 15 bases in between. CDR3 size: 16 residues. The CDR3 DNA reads TGTGCCAGCAGCTTAGTCGGCGGAGGGTCTCACAATGAGCAGTTCTTC. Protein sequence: CASSLVGGGSHNEQFF.

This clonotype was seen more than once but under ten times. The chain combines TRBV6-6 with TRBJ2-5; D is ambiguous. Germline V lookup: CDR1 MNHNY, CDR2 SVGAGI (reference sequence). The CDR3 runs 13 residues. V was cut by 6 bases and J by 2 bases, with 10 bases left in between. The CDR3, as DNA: TGTGCCAGCAGCCTAGACTTTCAAGAGACCCAGTACTTC. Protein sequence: CASSLDFQETQYF.

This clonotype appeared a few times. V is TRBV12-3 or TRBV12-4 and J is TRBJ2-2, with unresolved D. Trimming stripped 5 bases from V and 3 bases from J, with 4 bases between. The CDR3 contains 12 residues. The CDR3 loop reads CASSTYTGELFF. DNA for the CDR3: TGTGCCAGCAGTACCTACACCGGGGAGCTGTTTTTT.

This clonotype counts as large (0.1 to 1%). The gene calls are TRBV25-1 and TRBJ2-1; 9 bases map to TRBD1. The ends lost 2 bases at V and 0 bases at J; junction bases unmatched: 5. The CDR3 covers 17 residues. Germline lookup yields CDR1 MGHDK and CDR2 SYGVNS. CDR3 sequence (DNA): TGTGCCAGCAGTGAAGGACAGGGGACGAGCTCCTACAATGAGCAGTTCTTC. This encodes CASSEGQGTSSYNEQFF.

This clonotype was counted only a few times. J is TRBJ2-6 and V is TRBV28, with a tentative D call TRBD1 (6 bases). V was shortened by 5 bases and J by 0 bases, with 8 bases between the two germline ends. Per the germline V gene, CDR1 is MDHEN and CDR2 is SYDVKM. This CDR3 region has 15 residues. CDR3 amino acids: CASSLQGSGANVLTF. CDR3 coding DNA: TGTGCCAGCAGTCTACAGGGCTCTGGGGCCAACGTCCTGACTTTC. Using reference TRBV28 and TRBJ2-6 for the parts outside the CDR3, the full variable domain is DVKVTQSSRYLVKRTGEKVFLECVQDMDHENMFWYRQDPGLGLRLIYFSYDVKMKEKGDIPEGYSVSREKKERFSLILESASTNQTSMYLCASSLQGSGANVLTFGAGSRLTVL.